What follows are 16 T cell receptor beta chains derived from one specimen sequenced in a study of cytomegalovirus exposure and HLA in healthy donors (dated by TCRdb to the late 2010s). Library preparation used the immunoSEQ multiplex PCR assay. The table comes from immuneACCESS by way of TCRdb, which keeps in-frame sequences with V and J called. Part of the clones is missing from these tables; in studies checked, under half for an unresolved V gene and the rest for unknown reasons. The sample has about 280,000 clones on record, roughly 90% of them singletons. The top ten constitute approximately 0.9% of the sample. The specimen was PBMCs. The receptors come from a woman aged 18-29 years in good health and CMV-seronegative.

The chain combines TRBV7-9 with TRBJ2-1; 7 bases are shared with TRBD1. CDR3 length equals 12 residues. Germline-derived CDR1 and CDR2 are SEHNR and FQNEAQ (reference sequence). V was clipped by 4 bases and J by 14 bases; unmatched bases: 8. The CDR3 is CASSSLGTEEFF. In nucleotides, the CDR3 is TGTGCCAGCAGCTCGCTAGGGACAGAGGAGTTCTTC.

This chain joins TRBV20-1 and TRBJ2-3; perhaps TRBD2 as D (5 bases). From germline, CDR1 is DFQATT and CDR2 SNEGSKA (reference sequence). The V gene lost 5 bases and the J gene lost 6 bases, with 9 bases spanning the gap. This CDR3 is built from 11 residues. The DNA of the CDR3 is TGCAGTGCTTCCCGGGGTGATACGCAGTATTTT. This sequence encodes CSASRGDTQYF.

The chain links TRBV5-4 to TRBJ1-4; 8 positions match TRBD1. Per germline, CDR1 SGHNT and CDR2 YYREEE (reference sequence). The length of the CDR3 is 15 residues. The ends lost 0 bases at V and 4 bases at J; junction bases unmatched: 2. CDR3 sequence reads: CASSLDRGNNEKLFF. CDR3 bases: TGTGCCAGCAGCTTGGACAGGGGGAATAATGAAAAACTGTTTTTT.

This chain uses TRBV29-1 with TRBJ2-1, with 9 bases that match TRBD2. CDR3 length equals 13 residues. CDR1 and CDR2 (germline): SQVTM, ANQGSEA. CDR3 loop: CTSPGLAINEQFF. The CDR3 DNA reads TGCACCTCTCCAGGACTAGCGATAAATGAGCAGTTCTTC.

This clone has a single count. The chain joins TRBV11-1 to TRBJ2-7; TRBD1 agrees at 7 bases. The CDR3 has 15 amino acids. Germline lookup yields CDR1 SGHAT and CDR2 FQDESV (reference sequence). J lost 3 bases, V lost 5 bases, and 10 bases had no gene match. The CDR3 sequence is CASSTYRGRSYEQYF. The CDR3 DNA sequence: TGTGCCAGCAGCACTTACAGGGGACGGAGCTACGAGCAGTACTTC.

The chain uses TRBV6-1 and TRBJ2-7; 8 nucleotides agree with TRBD1. The CDR3 has 16 residues. Per the germline V gene, CDR1 is MNHNS and CDR2 is SASEGT. V trimming: 1 base; J trimming: 0 bases; junction bases outside the gene matches: 5. CDR3 residues: CASSEDRGFSSYEQYF. CDR3 in DNA: TGTGCCAGCAGTGAAGACAGGGGGTTTTCCTCCTACGAGCAGTACTTC.

In its sample, this clone was seen a few times. The chain carries TRBV9 and TRBJ2-7, with 9 nucleotides matching TRBD2. With 3 bases clipped from V and 5 bases from J, the junction kept 9 bases outside the gene matches. The CDR3 spans 15 residues. The germline V gene has CDR1 SGDLS and CDR2 YYNGEE. In DNA form, the CDR3 reads TGTGCCAGCAGCGCGGGAGGGACTAGCAGCCACGAGCAGTACTTC. Amino acids: CASSAGGTSSHEQYF.

This chain links TRBV7-9 with TRBJ1-1; no firm D call. Germline V lookup: CDR1 SEHNR, CDR2 FQNEAQ (reference sequence). V was pared by 4 bases and J by 1 base, with 7 bases between. This CDR3 has 13 residues. The CDR3 nucleotides are TGTGCCAGCAGCTCACTTGGGAACACTGAAGCTTTCTTT. Translation gives CASSSLGNTEAFF.

The rearrangement links TRBV15 to TRBJ2-7; D may be TRBD2 (6 bases). CDR1 is LNHNV and CDR2 is YYDKDF in the germline V gene (reference sequence). The CDR3 runs 16 residues. V was cut by 0 bases and J by 4 bases, with 16 bases left in between. The CDR3 DNA sequence: TGTGCCACCAGCAGAGATTTAGGGGCAGCGGGTTACGAGCAGTACTTC. This codes for CATSRDLGAAGYEQYF.

The chain has TRBV28 and TRBJ1-6; D might be TRBD1 (5 bases). Deletions cut 3 bases from V and 7 bases from J, with 7 bases between. The CDR3 totals 13 residues. The germline CDR1 and CDR2 sequences are MDHEN and SYDVKM. The CDR3 sequence is CASSLGQNSPLHF. CDR3 nucleotide sequence: TGTGCCAGCAGTTTGGGGCAAAATTCACCCCTCCACTTT. Full variable domain (remainder filled in from reference TRBV28 and TRBJ1-6): DVKVTQSSRYLVKRTGEKVFLECVQDMDHENMFWYRQDPGLGLRLIYFSYDVKMKEKGDIPEGYSVSREKKERFSLILESASTNQTSMYLCASSLGQNSPLHFGNGTRLTVT.

The rearrangement uses TRBV27 and TRBJ1-5; no clear D gene. This CDR3 contains 13 residues. Trimming pared 4 bases from V and 0 bases from J, leaving 4 bases between. Germline CDR1 MNHEY, CDR2 SMNVEV (reference sequence). For the CDR3, the DNA is TGTGCCAGCAGTTGGAGTAGCAATCAGCCCCAGCATTTT. Its translation: CASSWSSNQPQHF.

DNA of the CDR3: TGCGCCAGCAGCCGGGACTACCCGACCTACAATGAGCAGTTCTTC. Amino acid sequence: CASSRDYPTYNEQFF. The J gene is TRBJ2-1, the V gene TRBV4-1; TRBD2 matches at 7 bases. Trimming took 4 bases from V and 2 from J; bases not matched to a gene: 5. This CDR3 is 15 amino acids long. CDR1 is MGHRA, CDR2 YSYEKL, per germline.

This chain joins TRBV11-2 and TRBJ2-5, with TRBD1 matching over 8 bases. Per germline, CDR1 SGHAT and CDR2 FQNNGV. V dropped 1 base and J dropped 5; count of bases not matched to a gene: 6. The CDR3 covers 15 residues. The CDR3 is CASSLGRGRGETQYF. CDR3 DNA sequence: TGTGCCAGCAGCTTAGGCAGGGGGCGCGGGGAGACCCAGTACTTC.

This chain joins TRBV7-9 and TRBJ2-3; tentative D call: TRBD2 (6 bases). V lost 5 bases and J lost 3, with 24 bases in between. The CDR3 totals 18 residues. Germline CDR1 is SEHNR and CDR2 is FQNEAQ (reference sequence). CDR3 region: CASSDLTSISGVTDTQYF. CDR3 DNA sequence: TGTGCCAGCAGCGACCTCACTTCTATATCGGGAGTAACAGATACGCAGTATTTT.

The V gene is TRBV15, the J gene TRBJ2-2; no firm D call. The V end lost 0 bases, the J end lost 0 bases, and 2 bases lay between the germline ends. CDR3 length: 14 residues. The germline gives CDR1 LNHNV, CDR2 YYDKDF (reference sequence). This CDR3 reads CATSRDTNTGELFF. In DNA, the CDR3 is TGTGCCACCAGCAGAGACACGAACACCGGGGAGCTGTTTTTT.

The chain recombines TRBV19 with TRBJ1-1; D call uncertain. The V gene lost 0 bases and the J gene lost 5 bases, with 10 bases spanning the gap. The germline CDR1 and CDR2 sequences are LNHDA and SQIVND (reference sequence). This CDR3 contains 14 residues. CDR3 residues: CASSIEARATEAFF. The DNA for the CDR3 is TGTGCCAGTAGTATAGAAGCGAGGGCGACTGAAGCTTTCTTT.